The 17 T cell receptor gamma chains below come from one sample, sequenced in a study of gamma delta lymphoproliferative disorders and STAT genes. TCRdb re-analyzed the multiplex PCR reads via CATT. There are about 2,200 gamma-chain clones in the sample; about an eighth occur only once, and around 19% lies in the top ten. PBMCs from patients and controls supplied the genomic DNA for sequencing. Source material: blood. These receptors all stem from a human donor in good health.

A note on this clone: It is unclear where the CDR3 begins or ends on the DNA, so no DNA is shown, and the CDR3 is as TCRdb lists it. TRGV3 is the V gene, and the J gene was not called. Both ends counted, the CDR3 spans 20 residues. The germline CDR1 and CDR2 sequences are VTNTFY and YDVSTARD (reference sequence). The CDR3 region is CATWDRISIIRNSLAVEQHF.

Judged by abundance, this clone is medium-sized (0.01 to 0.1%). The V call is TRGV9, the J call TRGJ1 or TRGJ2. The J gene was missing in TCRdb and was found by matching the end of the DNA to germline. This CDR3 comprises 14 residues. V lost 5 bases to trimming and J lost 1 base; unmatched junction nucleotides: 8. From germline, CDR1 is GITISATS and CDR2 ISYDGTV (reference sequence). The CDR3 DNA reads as TGTGCCTTGTGGGTTGGACCCAATTATTATAAGAAACTCTTT. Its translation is CALWVGPNYYKKLF.

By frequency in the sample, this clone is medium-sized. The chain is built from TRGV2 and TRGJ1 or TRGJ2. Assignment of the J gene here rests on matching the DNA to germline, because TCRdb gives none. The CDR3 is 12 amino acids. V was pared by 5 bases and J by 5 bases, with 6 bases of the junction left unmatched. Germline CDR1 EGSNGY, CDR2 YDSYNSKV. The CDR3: CATWGPNYKKLF. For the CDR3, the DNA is TGTGCCACCTGGGGCCCTAATTATAAGAAACTCTTT.

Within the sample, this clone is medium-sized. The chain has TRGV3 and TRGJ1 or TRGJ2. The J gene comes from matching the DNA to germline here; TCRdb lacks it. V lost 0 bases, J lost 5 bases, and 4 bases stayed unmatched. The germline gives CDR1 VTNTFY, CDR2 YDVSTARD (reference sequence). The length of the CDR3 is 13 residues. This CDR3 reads CATWDRPHYKKLF. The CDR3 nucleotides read TGTGCCACCTGGGACAGGCCACATTATAAGAAACTCTTT.

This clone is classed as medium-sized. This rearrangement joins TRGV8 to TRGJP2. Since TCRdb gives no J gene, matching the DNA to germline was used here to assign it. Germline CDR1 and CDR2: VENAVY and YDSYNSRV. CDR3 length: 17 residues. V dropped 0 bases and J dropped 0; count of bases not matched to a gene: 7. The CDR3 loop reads CATWDRGFYSSDWIKTF. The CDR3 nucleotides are TGTGCCACCTGGGATAGGGGATTCTATAGTAGTGATTGGATCAAGACGTTT.

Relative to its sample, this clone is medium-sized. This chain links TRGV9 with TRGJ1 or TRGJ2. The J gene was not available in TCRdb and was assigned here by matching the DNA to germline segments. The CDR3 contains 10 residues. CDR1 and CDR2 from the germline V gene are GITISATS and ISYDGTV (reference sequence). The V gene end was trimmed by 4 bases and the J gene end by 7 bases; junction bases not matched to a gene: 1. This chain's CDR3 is CALWDYKKLF. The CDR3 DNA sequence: TGTGCCTTGTGGGACTATAAGAAACTCTTT.

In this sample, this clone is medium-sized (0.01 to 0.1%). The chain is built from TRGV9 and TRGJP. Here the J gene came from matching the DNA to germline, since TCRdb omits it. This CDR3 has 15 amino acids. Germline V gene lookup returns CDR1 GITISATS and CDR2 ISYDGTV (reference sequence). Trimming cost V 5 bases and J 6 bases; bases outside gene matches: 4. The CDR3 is CALWGGELGKKIKVF. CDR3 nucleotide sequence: TGTGCCTTGTGGGGAGGAGAGTTGGGCAAAAAAATCAAGGTATTT.

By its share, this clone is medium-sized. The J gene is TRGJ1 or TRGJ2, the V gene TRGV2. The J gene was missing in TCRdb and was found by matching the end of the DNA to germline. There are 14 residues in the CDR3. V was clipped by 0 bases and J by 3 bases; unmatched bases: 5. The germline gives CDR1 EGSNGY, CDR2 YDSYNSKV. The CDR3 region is CATWDGPSYYKKLF. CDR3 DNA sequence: TGTGCCACCTGGGACGGGCCCAGTTATTATAAGAAACTCTTT.

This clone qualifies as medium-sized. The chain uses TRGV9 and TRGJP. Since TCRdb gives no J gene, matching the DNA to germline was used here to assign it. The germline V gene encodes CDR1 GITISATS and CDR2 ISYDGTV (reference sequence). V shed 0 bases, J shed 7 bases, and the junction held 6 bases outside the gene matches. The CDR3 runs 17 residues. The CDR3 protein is CALWEVPEELGKKIKVF. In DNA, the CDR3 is TGTGCCTTGTGGGAGGTGCCCGAGGAGTTGGGCAAAAAAATCAAGGTATTT.

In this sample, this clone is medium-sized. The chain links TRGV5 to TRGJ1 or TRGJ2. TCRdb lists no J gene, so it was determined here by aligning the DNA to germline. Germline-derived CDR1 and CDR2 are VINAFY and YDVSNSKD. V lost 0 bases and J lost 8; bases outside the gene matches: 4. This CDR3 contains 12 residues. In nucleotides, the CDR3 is TGTGCCACCTGGGACAGGCCTCATAAGAAACTCTTT. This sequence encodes CATWDRPHKKLF.

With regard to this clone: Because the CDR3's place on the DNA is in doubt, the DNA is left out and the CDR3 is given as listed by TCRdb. CDR3 sequence: CATWDGYSIIRNSLAVEQHF. The V gene is listed as TRGV2; no J gene was called. Germline assignment: CDR1 EGSNGY and CDR2 YDSYNSKV. The CDR3 has 20 residues if both end residues are counted.

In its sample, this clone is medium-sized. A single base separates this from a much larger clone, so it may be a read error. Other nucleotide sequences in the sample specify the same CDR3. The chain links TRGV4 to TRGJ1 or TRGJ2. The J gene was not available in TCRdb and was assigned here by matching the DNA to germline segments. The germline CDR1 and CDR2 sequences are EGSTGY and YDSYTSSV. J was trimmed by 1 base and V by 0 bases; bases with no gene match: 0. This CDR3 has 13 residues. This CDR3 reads CATWDGNYYKKLF. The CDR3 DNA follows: TGTGCCACCTGGGATGGGAATTATTATAAGAAACTCTTT.

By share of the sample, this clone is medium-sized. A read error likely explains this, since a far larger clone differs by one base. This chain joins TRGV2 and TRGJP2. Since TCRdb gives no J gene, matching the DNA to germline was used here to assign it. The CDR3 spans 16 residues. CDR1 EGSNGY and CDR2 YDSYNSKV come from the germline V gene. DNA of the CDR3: TGTGCCACCTGGGGCGGGCAAAGCAAGAGTGATTGGATCAAGACGTTT. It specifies CATWGGQSKSDWIKTF.

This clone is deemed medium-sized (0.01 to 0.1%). CDR3 region: CAAWDYRYYYKKLF. Written as DNA, the CDR3 is TGTGCTGCGTGGGATTATAGGTATTATTATAAGAAACTCTTT. V and J are TRGV10 and TRGJ1 or TRGJ2. The J gene, missing from TCRdb, was assigned here through DNA to germline matching. Being an ORF, TRGV10 has a function that is uncertain. The CDR3 runs to 14 residues. Trimming removed 8 bases from V and 2 bases from J; junction bases left unmatched: 10.

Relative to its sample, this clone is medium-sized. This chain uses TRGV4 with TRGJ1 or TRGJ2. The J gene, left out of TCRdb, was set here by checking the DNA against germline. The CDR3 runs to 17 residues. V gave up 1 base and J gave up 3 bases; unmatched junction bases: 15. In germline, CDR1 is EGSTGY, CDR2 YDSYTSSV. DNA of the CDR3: TGTGCCACCTGGGATGGACGTCCAAAACCTATTTATTATAAGAAACTCTTT. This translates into CATWDGRPKPIYYKKLF.

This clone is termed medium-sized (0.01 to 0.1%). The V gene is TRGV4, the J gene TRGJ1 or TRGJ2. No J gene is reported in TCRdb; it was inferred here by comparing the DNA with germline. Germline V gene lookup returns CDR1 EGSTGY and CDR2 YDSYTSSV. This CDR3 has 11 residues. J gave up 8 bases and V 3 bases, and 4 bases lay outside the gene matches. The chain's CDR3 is CATWDSNKKLF. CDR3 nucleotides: TGTGCCACCTGGGATTCTAATAAGAAACTCTTT.

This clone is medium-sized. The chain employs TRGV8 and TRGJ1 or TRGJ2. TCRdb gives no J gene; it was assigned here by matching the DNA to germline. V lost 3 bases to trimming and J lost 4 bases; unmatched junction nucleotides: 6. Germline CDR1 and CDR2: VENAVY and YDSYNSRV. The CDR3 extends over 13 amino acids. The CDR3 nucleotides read TGTGCCACCTGGGATTGGGGGTATTATAAGAAACTCTTT. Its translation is CATWDWGYYKKLF.